Shown below are 8 T cell receptor beta chains from a single sample sequenced in a study of cytomegalovirus exposure and HLA in healthy donors (dated by TCRdb to the late 2010s). Libraries were constructed by the immunoSEQ multiplex PCR assay. For the multiplex PCR, a mixture combining 60 forward primers for TCR Vbeta segments and 13 reverse primers for TCR Jbeta segments was used. Sourced from immuneACCESS, this table was stored by TCRdb with only in-frame sequences that have V and J called. A share of the clones is absent; for the studies checked, an unresolved V gene accounts for under half, and the remainder has no known explanation. The sample table lists more than 90,000 clones, around 80% of them with a count of one. 22% of the sample belongs to the ten largest clones. Material: PBMCs. The receptors were sampled from a man aged 30-40 years in good health and CMV-seropositive.

The CDR3 loop is CASSPGTGKTQYF. The CDR3 nucleotides are TGTGCCAGCAGCCCCGGGACAGGGAAGACCCAGTACTTC. The chain links TRBV7-2 to TRBJ2-5; 9 bases map to TRBD1. This CDR3 region has 13 residues. CDR1 is SGHTA, CDR2 FQGNSA, per germline. V was clipped by 5 bases and J by 6 bases; unmatched bases: 4.

The chain uses TRBV4-2 and TRBJ1-2; D gene uncertain. This CDR3 has 15 residues. Germline V CDR1 and CDR2: LGHNA, YNFKEQ. V was shortened by 4 bases and J by 1 base, with 13 bases between the two germline ends. In DNA form, the CDR3 reads TGTGCCAGCAGCCCCGGTCAGGCAGATAACTATGGCTACACCTTC. Its protein product is CASSPGQADNYGYTF.

This sequence joins TRBV7-2 and TRBJ2-5; TRBD1 is a possible D gene (5 bases). Germline CDR1 reads SGHTA; CDR2 reads FQGNSA. Trimming pared 1 base from V and 2 bases from J, leaving 11 bases between. CDR3 length: 15 amino acids. CDR3 DNA: TGTGCCAGCAGCTTAGATCAGGGTGGTCAAGAGACCCAGTACTTC. This sequence encodes CASSLDQGGQETQYF.

The chain recombines TRBV5-8 with TRBJ1-5; D unclear. CDR3 length: 15 amino acids. The V gene lost 2 bases and the J gene lost 0 bases, with 9 bases spanning the gap. Germline CDR1 is SGHTS and CDR2 is YDEGEE. CDR3 bases: TGTGCCAGCAGCTTTCAGGCCTTTAGCAATCAGCCCCAGCATTTT. Its translation is CASSFQAFSNQPQHF.

The chain combines TRBV5-4 with TRBJ1-1; no definite D call. CDR1 and CDR2 (germline): SGHNT, YYREEE (reference sequence). This CDR3 is 13 amino acids long. V lost 3 bases and J lost 5, with 11 bases in between. The CDR3 sequence is CASSSPRGTEAFF. CDR3 DNA: TGTGCCAGCAGCTCGCCCCGGGGAACTGAAGCTTTCTTT.

The chain combines TRBV5-4 with TRBJ1-1; D may be TRBD1 (6 bases). Germline V gives CDR1 SGHNT, CDR2 YYREEE (reference sequence). V dropped 2 bases and J dropped 0 bases, with 14 bases sitting between them. This CDR3 contains 16 residues. The CDR3 nucleotides are TGTGCCAGCAGCTTCTATCAGGGGCGTTTGAACACTGAAGCTTTCTTT. It translates to CASSFYQGRLNTEAFF.

The chain joins TRBV9 to TRBJ2-1; D is perhaps TRBD2 (6 bases). This CDR3 is 15 amino acids long. CDR1 and CDR2 (germline): SGDLS, YYNGEE. Deletions cut 4 bases from V and 4 bases from J, with 15 bases between. The CDR3 loop is CASSLRAAGYNEQFF. Written as DNA, the CDR3 is TGTGCCAGCAGCCTCCGGGCGGCGGGGTACAATGAGCAGTTCTTC.

This clone was counted once. The chain is built from TRBV6-6 and TRBJ1-1, with 8 nucleotides matching TRBD1. CDR1 MNHNY and CDR2 SVGAGI come from the germline V gene (reference sequence). The CDR3 is 15 residues long. J lost 3 bases, V lost 4 bases, and 7 bases had no gene match. The CDR3 DNA reads as TGTGCCAGCAGTTCCCGGGACAGGCTCGACACTGAAGCTTTCTTT. Protein product: CASSSRDRLDTEAFF.